These 16 T cell receptor beta chains came from one sample sequenced in a study of metastatic and nonmetastatic thyroid tumors. MiXCR reprocessed the PCR reads for TCRdb. The table records 30,000 to 45,000 clones, less than 25% of them present only once. Ahead of thyroid surgery, no patient had received treatment of any kind. Specimen: blood. All receptors derive from a female donor with papillary thyroid cancer or a benign thyroid nodule (not recorded which). Some clones in this sample may be carry-over from other donors' samples.

Only one count was recorded for this clone. The V and J genes are TRBV20-1 and TRBJ1-4; D unresolved. The CDR3 runs to 17 residues. The V end lost 6 bases, the J end lost 1 base, and 21 bases lay between the germline ends. In germline, CDR1 is DFQATT, CDR2 SNEGSKA (reference sequence). In DNA form, the CDR3 reads TGCAGTGCACGAACCACCCTCAAGCCGGGAACTAATGAAAAACTGTTTTTT. Encoded protein: CSARTTLKPGTNEKLFF.

This clone was seen more than once but under ten times. The chain employs TRBV18 and TRBJ2-7; a weak D match, TRBD1 (6 bases). V lost 3 bases and J lost 2, with 14 bases in between. CDR3 length: 15 amino acids. Germline V lookup: CDR1 KGHSH, CDR2 LQKENI. The chain's CDR3 is CASSPGQRPPYEQYF. CDR3 DNA sequence: TGTGCCAGCTCACCCGGACAGCGACCACCCTACGAGCAGTACTTC.

Within the sample, this clone is medium-sized. One end of the junction varies from germline; a read error may be responsible. J is TRBJ1-5 and V is TRBV6-2 or TRBV6-3; 9 positions match TRBD1. CDR3 length: 14 amino acids. Germline assignment: CDR1 MNHEY and CDR2 SVGEGT. CDR3 nucleotide sequence: TGTGCCAGCAATTACAGGGGGCGAAGACAGCCCCAGCATTTT. It yields the protein CASNYRGRRQPQHF.

At least ten counts were recorded for this clone. J is TRBJ2-1 and V is TRBV5-1; no firm D call. Germline values: CDR1 SGHRS, CDR2 YFSETQ. Trimming cost V 1 base and J 8 bases, with 10 bases left between them. The CDR3 is 13 amino acids. The DNA of the CDR3 is TGCGCCAGCAGCTTGAACGTACAGCATGAGCAGTTCTTC. As protein: CASSLNVQHEQFF. The full variable domain, its missing parts supplied by reference TRBV5-1 and TRBJ2-1, is KAGVTQTPRYLIKTRGQQVTLSCSPISGHRSVSWYQQTPGQGLQFLFEYFSETQRNKGNFPGRFSGRQFSNSRSEMNVSTLELGDSALYLCASSLNVQHEQFFGPGTRLTVL.

The chain is built from TRBV27 and TRBJ2-1; perhaps TRBD1 as D (6 bases). Trimming shortened V by 3 bases and J by 4 bases, and 10 bases separated the two germline ends. Germline CDR1 and CDR2: MNHEY and SMNVEV (reference sequence). The CDR3 is made up of 14 amino acids. The CDR3 reads CASSLDRNYNEQFF. The CDR3, as DNA: TGTGCCAGCAGTTTGGACAGAAATTACAATGAGCAGTTCTTC.

The chain links TRBV11-3 to TRBJ2-2; 7 bases are a match to TRBD2. Germline V gives CDR1 SGHNT, CDR2 YENEEA. The CDR3 loop spans 14 amino acids. V lost 1 base, J lost 4 bases, and 0 bases stayed unmatched. DNA for the CDR3: TGTGCCAGCAGCTTAGCGGGGGGCACCGGGGAGCTGTTTTTT. This gives the protein CASSLAGGTGELFF.

This clone was observed many times. The rearrangement joins TRBV5-8 to TRBJ2-5; tentative D call: TRBD2 (5 bases). Looked up from germline, CDR1 is SGHTS and CDR2 is YDEGEE. Trimming stripped 4 bases from V and 2 bases from J, with 15 bases between. There are 15 residues in the CDR3. As DNA, the CDR3 is TGTGCCAGCAGCCAGCTGGACCGGGGTCAAGAGACCCAGTACTTC. It yields the protein CASSQLDRGQETQYF.

This sequence joins TRBV27 and TRBJ2-5, with a tentative D call TRBD2 (6 bases). The V gene's germline CDR1 is MNHEY and CDR2 SMNVEV (reference sequence). The CDR3 consists of 16 residues. V lost 5 bases and J lost 4, with 20 bases in between. The CDR3 loop reads CASSPTPSDYGETQYF. In nucleotides, the CDR3 is TGTGCCAGCAGTCCCACCCCTTCGGACTACGGAGAGACCCAGTACTTC.

This clone was detected ten times or more. This chain uses TRBV28 with TRBJ2-1; 11 bases are a match to TRBD1. CDR1 and CDR2 (germline): MDHEN, SYDVKM. This CDR3 region has 17 residues. With 5 bases clipped from V and 8 bases from J, the junction kept 14 bases outside the gene matches. The CDR3 sequence: CASSPWTGGLGLDEQFF. The CDR3, as DNA: TGTGCCAGCAGTCCGTGGACAGGGGGCTTGGGATTAGATGAGCAGTTCTTC.

A word on this clone: Since a much larger clone is just one base distant, this may be a read error. The same CDR3 is also encoded by other DNA sequences in this sample. This chain links TRBV19 with TRBJ2-5; 9 nucleotides match TRBD1. After removal of 6 bases from V and 9 bases from J, the junction contained 11 bases not matched to a gene. Germline V gene sequence: CDR1 LNHDA, CDR2 SQIVND (reference sequence). This CDR3 has 14 residues. The CDR3 nucleotides read TGTGCCAGTAGGGTACAGGGGGCGTCCGAGGCCCAGTACTTC. This codes for CASRVQGASEAQYF.

This clone was found many times. V is TRBV12-3 or TRBV12-4 and J is TRBJ1-1; D unclear. V was shortened by 7 bases and J by 4 bases, with 7 bases between the two germline ends. The CDR3 spans 11 residues. CDR3 sequence reads: CASTTGTEAFF. CDR3 DNA: TGTGCCAGCACGACTGGCACTGAAGCTTTCTTT.

The rearrangement joins TRBV20-1 to TRBJ2-1; possible D gene TRBD2, 6 bases. Germline V gene sequence: CDR1 DFQATT, CDR2 SNEGSKA (reference sequence). The CDR3 has 15 residues. The V end lost 0 bases, the J end lost 2 bases, and 11 bases lay between the germline ends. The CDR3 protein is CSARETGGAYNEQFF. CDR3 nucleotide sequence: TGCAGTGCTAGAGAAACGGGCGGGGCCTACAATGAGCAGTTCTTC.

This clone was detected a few times. A junction end diverges from the germline sequence, so it may reflect a read error. The gene calls are TRBV7-9 and TRBJ1-2; D not certain. Germline V CDR1 and CDR2: SEHNR, FQNEAQ (reference sequence). This CDR3 spans 12 amino acids. For the CDR3, the DNA is TGTGCCAGCAGCTTAAACATCTATTGCTACACCTTC. This translates into CASSLNIYCYTF.

This chain uses TRBV5-1 with TRBJ2-7; the match to TRBD1 covers 9 bases. From germline, CDR1 is SGHRS and CDR2 YFSETQ. Trimming at V came to 0 bases and at J to 1 base, leaving 5 bases not matched to a gene. The CDR3 is made up of 16 amino acids. In nucleotides, the CDR3 is TGCGCCAGCAGCTTGGGCGGACAGGGGATGTCCTACGAGCAGTACTTC. Translating gives CASSLGGQGMSYEQYF.

This clone was detected many times. The J gene is TRBJ2-5, the V gene TRBV7-9; D is possibly TRBD2 (5 bases). CDR3 length equals 15 residues. Between the trimmed V and J ends, which lost 5 bases and 5 bases, there was a span of 18 bases. Germline V gives CDR1 SEHNR, CDR2 FQNEAQ (reference sequence). CDR3 coding DNA: TGTGCCAGCAGCCCTTACCCGGCGGGCGAGGAGACCCAGTACTTC. This codes for CASSPYPAGEETQYF. Supplemented by reference TRBV7-9 and TRBJ2-5, the full variable domain reads DTGVSQNPRHKITKRGQNVTFRCDPISEHNRLYWYRQTLGQGPEFLTYFQNEAQLEKSRLLSDRFSAERPKGSFSTLEIQRTEQGDSAMYLCASSPYPAGEETQYFGPGTRLLVL.

This clone qualifies as medium-sized. The chain joins TRBV27 to TRBJ2-7; D gene uncertain. The germline CDR1 and CDR2 sequences are MNHEY and SMNVEV (reference sequence). V dropped 3 bases and J dropped 3 bases, with 6 bases sitting between them. CDR3 length: 12 amino acids. DNA of the CDR3: TGTGCCAGCAGTTTCACATTCTACGAGCAGTACTTC. The encoded protein is CASSFTFYEQYF.